The present entry profiles one T cell receptor beta chain with its context. This entry is derived from a study of Graves' ophthalmopathy and Graves' hyperthyroidism. V was trimmed by 6 bases and J by 5 bases, leaving 19 bases between them. Germline V CDR1 and CDR2: SNHLY, FYNNEI. This CDR3 region has 15 residues. RNA transcripts were the source from which TCR beta CDR3 regions were amplified. Second-round multiplex PCR followed a first-round RT-PCR using HTBI primers. TCRdb ran MiXCR on the multiplex PCR reads and lists one entry per CDR3 protein. The data show around 40,000 distinct CDR3 sequences, with 40% to 65% seen just once and 15% to 20% held by the top ten.

The receptor was isolated from an adult man with Graves' ophthalmopathy. The chain is built from TRBV2 and TRBJ2-5; perhaps TRBD2 as D (7 bases). The sequenced sample was peripheral blood. The CDR3 reads CASRDGGGFGETQYF. CDR3 DNA: TGTGCCAGCAGAGATGGGGGGGGCTTTGGGGAGACCCAGTACTTC.